This T cell receptor beta chain was identified in a study of STAT5B mutations in CD4+ large granular lymphocyte leukemia. Findings and caveats of the study: Without putative leukemic clones, patient CD4-sorted repertoires remained more clonal than healthy CD4+ repertoires. Main leukemic clonotypes were patient-specific, but more than 20% appeared at low frequency elsewhere. Compared with healthy controls (2/35), patient top clones favored TRBV06 (8/27).

There are 15 residues in the CDR3. V lost 0 bases and J lost 5, with 9 bases in between. CDR1 and CDR2 (germline): SGHDT, YYEEEE. This clone was counted a few times. Its antigen is unknown. Control samples were healthy donors' buffy coats. The table came from immunoSEQ multiplex PCR; TCRdb's copy has only in-frame clones and leaves some out. This table has around 33,000 clones, 70% to 85% appearing once. The clonotype comes from a human donor in good health. The gene calls are TRBV5-6 and TRBJ1-6; tentative D call: TRBD1 (5 bases). The sample taken for sequencing was CD4+ T cells from blood buffy coats. The CDR3, as DNA: TGTGCCAGCAGCTTGGACAGGTTGGATAATTCACCCCTCCACTTT. Residues: CASSLDRLDNSPLHF.